Listed here are 22 T cell receptor beta chains from one sample, sequenced in a study of metastatic and nonmetastatic thyroid tumors. TCRdb reprocessed the PCR reads via MiXCR. Found here are about 15,000 clones, about 29% of them singletons; the top ten hold around 15%. No treatment of any kind had been given to any patient before thyroid surgery. Input material: tumor tissue. The receptors derive from a female donor with papillary thyroid cancer or a benign thyroid nodule (not recorded which). Some clones in this sample may be carry-over from other donors' samples.

This clone was counted at least ten times. J is TRBJ1-2 and V is TRBV5-4, with D possibly being TRBD1 (6 bases). This CDR3 comprises 15 residues. Looked up from germline, CDR1 is SGHNT and CDR2 is YYREEE (reference sequence). V lost 3 bases and J lost 1, with 13 bases in between. CDR3 amino acids: CASSWRQENNYGYTF. The CDR3 nucleotides read TGTGCCAGCAGCTGGCGACAGGAAAATAACTATGGCTACACCTTC. The whole variable domain, remainder taken from reference TRBV5-4 and TRBJ1-2, is ETGVTQSPTHLIKTRGQQVTLRCSSQSGHNTVSWYQQALGQGPQFIFQYYREEENGRGNFPPRFSGLQFPNYSSELNVNALELDDSALYLCASSWRQENNYGYTFGSGTRLTVV.

There are many counts of this clone. The gene calls are TRBV5-4 and TRBJ2-1; tentatively, D is TRBD1 or TRBD2 (6 bases each). Trimming removed 4 bases from V and 7 bases from J, with 15 bases in between. CDR1 and CDR2 from the germline V gene are SGHNT and YYREEE (reference sequence). This CDR3 contains 14 residues. As DNA, the CDR3 is TGTGCCAGCAGCCGAGGGGGGATCTCGAATGAGCAGTTCTTC. As protein: CASSRGGISNEQFF.

This clone was seen more than once but under ten times. V gene TRBV30 combines with J gene TRBJ1-2; D perhaps matches TRBD1 (5 bases). Looked up from germline, CDR1 is GTSNPN and CDR2 is SVGIG (reference sequence). The CDR3 runs 12 residues. Trimming pared 0 bases from V and 8 bases from J, leaving 10 bases between. This chain's CDR3 is CAWSVGGVGYTF. Here the CDR3 DNA reads TGTGCCTGGAGTGTCGGAGGGGTCGGCTACACCTTC.

Only a few counts were recorded for this clone. This chain uses TRBV28 with TRBJ1-1; the D gene is possibly TRBD1 (5 bases). This CDR3 spans 16 amino acids. In germline, CDR1 is MDHEN, CDR2 SYDVKM. V gave up 1 base and J gave up 0 bases, with 12 bases separating them. The CDR3 nucleotides are TGTGCCAGCAGTTTATCCCTGCGGGGGTTGAACACTGAAGCTTTCTTT. This translates into CASSLSLRGLNTEAFF.

This clone was recorded many times. CDR3 residues: CASSIRDSNNNEQFF. DNA for the CDR3: TGTGCCAGCAGTATCCGGGACAGCAATAACAATGAGCAGTTCTTC. V is TRBV27 and J is TRBJ2-1, with 7 bases lining up with TRBD1. The CDR3 is 15 amino acids. The germline gives CDR1 MNHEY, CDR2 SMNVEV (reference sequence). V lost 5 bases and J lost 5; bases outside the gene matches: 9.

The table lists this clone with a few counts. The V call is TRBV27, the J call TRBJ1-1; a weak D match, TRBD1 (6 bases). With 3 bases removed from V and 5 bases from J, the gap between germline ends came to 19 bases. Germline V CDR1 and CDR2: MNHEY, SMNVEV (reference sequence). This CDR3 contains 16 residues. The CDR3 DNA reads as TGTGCCAGCAGTTTTGGGGGGACAAACGAGGTGACTGAAGCTTTCTTT. This translates into CASSFGGTNEVTEAFF.

This chain uses TRBV28 with TRBJ1-5, with 7 bases fitting TRBD1. The CDR3 sequence is 13 residues long. Germline assignment: CDR1 MDHEN and CDR2 SYDVKM. The junction had 2 bases not matched to a gene; V was cut back by 6 bases and J by 3 bases. CDR3 amino acids: CASRGQLNQPQHF. The CDR3 coding sequence is TGTGCCAGCAGGGGACAGCTCAATCAGCCCCAGCATTTT.

This clone was found many times. The V gene is TRBV7-6, the J gene TRBJ1-2; 7 bases agree with TRBD1. The V gene end was trimmed by 4 bases and the J gene end by 2 bases; junction bases not matched to a gene: 1. Germline V CDR1 and CDR2: SGHVS, FNYEAQ. CDR3 size: 13 residues. CDR3: CASSSGQNYGYTF. In DNA, the CDR3 is TGTGCCAGCAGCTCGGGACAGAACTATGGCTACACCTTC. Together with reference TRBV7-6 and TRBJ1-2, the CDR3 gives the full variable domain: GAGVSQSPRYKVTKRGQDVALRCDPISGHVSLYWYRQALGQGPEFLTYFNYEAQQDKSGLPNDRFSAERPEGSISTLTIQRTEQRDSAMYRCASSSGQNYGYTFGSGTRLTVV.

This clone was seen at least ten times. This sequence joins TRBV11-2 and TRBJ2-7; D might be TRBD1 (5 bases). The germline V and J ends were trimmed by 1 base and 3 bases, with 7 bases remaining between them. This CDR3 has 13 residues. Germline CDR1 SGHAT, CDR2 FQNNGV. CDR3 protein: CASSLAQGYEQYF. The CDR3 bases are TGTGCCAGCAGCTTAGCCCAGGGCTACGAGCAGTACTTC.

At least ten counts were recorded for this clone. The rearrangement links TRBV5-1 to TRBJ2-7; no firm D call. CDR1 and CDR2 from the germline V gene are SGHRS and YFSETQ. This CDR3 spans 12 amino acids. The V gene lost 2 bases and the J gene lost 2 bases, with 5 bases spanning the gap. For the CDR3, the DNA is TGCGCCAGCAGCTTCAGACCCTACGAGCAGTACTTC. The encoded protein is CASSFRPYEQYF.

This clone was seen ten or more times. The chain has TRBV7-9 and TRBJ1-2; tentatively, D is TRBD1 (6 bases). This CDR3 comprises 14 residues. Deletions cut 4 bases from V and 4 bases from J, with 13 bases between. CDR1 and CDR2 from the germline V gene are SEHNR and FQNEAQ (reference sequence). CDR3 DNA: TGTGCCAGCAGCTACCGACAGGACCCCTATGGCTACACCTTC. Its translation is CASSYRQDPYGYTF.

This clone has a count of ten or more. The V gene is TRBV6-1, the J gene TRBJ2-1; 10 bases line up with TRBD2. The V gene end was trimmed by 6 bases and the J gene end by 9 bases; junction bases not matched to a gene: 14. The germline gives CDR1 MNHNS, CDR2 SASEGT. This CDR3 spans 16 amino acids. The CDR3 sequence: CASRKAGLAGVTEQFF. CDR3 coding DNA: TGTGCCAGCAGGAAGGCCGGGCTAGCGGGAGTCACTGAGCAGTTCTTC.

In this sample, this clone turned up a few times. V usage is TRBV27 and J usage is TRBJ2-7; D unclear. V shed 3 bases and J shed 6 bases, with 12 bases lying between them. The germline V gene has CDR1 MNHEY and CDR2 SMNVEV (reference sequence). There are 13 residues in the CDR3. CDR3: CASSFFLSGEQYF. CDR3 nucleotide sequence: TGTGCCAGCAGTTTCTTCCTCTCGGGCGAGCAGTACTTC.

This clone was observed many times. The chain joins TRBV4-3 to TRBJ1-5; 7 bases match TRBD1. This CDR3 is 14 amino acids long. Losses at the gene ends were 2 bases for V and 6 bases for J; bases not matched to a gene: 4. Per germline, CDR1 LGHNA and CDR2 YSLEER. The CDR3 DNA follows: TGCGCCAGCAGCCAAAAGGACAGGTCTCAGCCCCAGCATTTT. This translates into CASSQKDRSQPQHF.

This clone was picked up many times. The rearrangement uses TRBV27 and TRBJ2-3; 7 nucleotides match TRBD2. J lost 4 bases, V lost 1 base, and 5 bases had no gene match. Germline V gene data show CDR1 as MNHEY and CDR2 as SMNVEV (reference sequence). The CDR3 is made up of 15 amino acids. The CDR3 sequence: CASSLFAGVADTQYF. In DNA, the CDR3 is TGTGCCAGCAGTTTATTTGCGGGAGTTGCAGATACGCAGTATTTT.

The rearrangement links TRBV19 to TRBJ2-5; no clear D. The germline V gene encodes CDR1 LNHDA and CDR2 SQIVND (reference sequence). The CDR3 consists of 14 residues. Trimming left V 5 bases short and J 4 bases short, with 14 bases between. Here the CDR3 reads CASSWVGAPETQYF. CDR3 in DNA: TGTGCCAGTAGTTGGGTAGGTGCGCCAGAGACCCAGTACTTC.

The rearrangement uses TRBV12-3 or TRBV12-4 and TRBJ1-4, with TRBD1 identical over 7 bases. The trim removed 5 bases at V and 8 bases at J, leaving 14 bases unmatched. CDR3 length equals 16 residues. The CDR3: CASSPLTGVEKEKLFF. The CDR3 DNA sequence: TGTGCCAGCAGTCCCCTCACAGGGGTGGAAAAGGAAAAACTGTTTTTT.

The chain links TRBV20-1 to TRBJ2-3, with 9 nucleotides matching TRBD2. The CDR3 has 16 residues. V dropped 7 bases and J dropped 6; count of bases not matched to a gene: 17. Per germline, CDR1 DFQATT and CDR2 SNEGSKA (reference sequence). CDR3 in amino acids: CSVPPPSGRTLDTQYF. Written as DNA, the CDR3 is TGCAGTGTTCCTCCCCCGAGCGGGAGGACGTTGGATACGCAGTATTTT.

This clone is a singleton in its sample. This chain joins TRBV4-3 and TRBJ1-4, with a tentative D call TRBD1 (5 bases). The CDR3 contains 14 residues. V was pared by 5 bases and J by 6 bases, with 13 bases between. CDR1 and CDR2 (germline): LGHNA, YSLEER. Here the CDR3 reads CASSRGAWDEKLFF. The CDR3 DNA reads TGCGCCAGCAGCAGAGGGGCTTGGGATGAAAAACTGTTTTTT.

This clone was counted at least ten times. The chain couples TRBV6-1 to TRBJ1-2, with a tentative D call TRBD1 (5 bases). The CDR3 runs 13 residues. CDR1 is MNHNS, CDR2 SASEGT, per germline. V dropped 10 bases and J dropped 7 bases, with 19 bases sitting between them. The DNA of the CDR3 is TGTGCCATCTCCCCTGGGGCCCTCCTTGGCTACACCTTC. Protein: CAISPGALLGYTF.

This clone has just a few counts. J is TRBJ2-5 and V is TRBV28; TRBD1 aligns across 7 bases. The CDR3 extends over 15 amino acids. CDR1 is MDHEN, CDR2 SYDVKM, per germline. V lost 4 bases to trimming and J lost 4 bases; unmatched junction nucleotides: 9. In DNA form, the CDR3 reads TGTGCCAGCAGTTCACCAGACCGGGACAGAGAGACCCAGTACTTC. Amino acids: CASSSPDRDRETQYF. The variable domain in full, completed from reference TRBV28 and TRBJ2-5, reads DVKVTQSSRYLVKRTGEKVFLECVQDMDHENMFWYRQDPGLGLRLIYFSYDVKMKEKGDIPEGYSVSREKKERFSLILESASTNQTSMYLCASSSPDRDRETQYFGPGTRLLVL.

This clone is judged medium-sized. The gene calls are TRBV15 and TRBJ2-7; no definite D call. CDR3 length: 16 amino acids. Germline V gene lookup returns CDR1 LNHNV and CDR2 YYDKDF (reference sequence). Trimming shortened V by 0 bases and J by 3 bases, and 15 bases separated the two germline ends. In DNA, the CDR3 is TGTGCCACCAGCAGAGATCTGAGTACCCTCGGCTACGAGCAGTACTTC. It codes for CATSRDLSTLGYEQYF.